The entry below describes one T cell receptor (beta chain). TCRdb fed the 5' RACE reads into MiXCR, producing one record per CDR3 protein. The sample yields 750,000 to 950,000 distinct CDR3 sequences, approximately 13% seen once. The V gene's germline CDR1 is DFQATT and CDR2 SNEGSKA (reference sequence). The CDR3 is made up of 13 amino acids. The V end was cut by 2 bases, the J end by 5 bases, with 10 bases between. This entry is derived from a study of identical twins. This sample was also put to use in a study of yellow fever vaccine responses in identical twins.

This sequence was found in a young woman in good health. Material for sequencing was PBMCs. The chain recombines TRBV20-1 with TRBJ2-1; perhaps TRBD2 as D (5 bases). The CDR3 DNA sequence: TGCAGTGCTAGACTAGCTTTCGACAATGAGCAGTTCTTC. This translates into CSARLAFDNEQFF.